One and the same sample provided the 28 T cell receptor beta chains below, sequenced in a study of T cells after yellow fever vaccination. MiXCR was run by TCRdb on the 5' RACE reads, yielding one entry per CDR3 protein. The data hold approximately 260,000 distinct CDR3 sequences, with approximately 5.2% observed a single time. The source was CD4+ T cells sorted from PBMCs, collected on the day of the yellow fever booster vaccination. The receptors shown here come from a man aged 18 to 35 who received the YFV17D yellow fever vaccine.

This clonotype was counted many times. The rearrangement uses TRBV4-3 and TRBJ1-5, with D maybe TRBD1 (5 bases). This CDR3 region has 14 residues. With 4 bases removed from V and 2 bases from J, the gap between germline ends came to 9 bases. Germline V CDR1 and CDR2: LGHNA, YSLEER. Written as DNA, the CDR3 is TGCGCCAGCAGCCTTGACAGACGCAATCAGCCCCAGCATTTT. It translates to CASSLDRRNQPQHF.

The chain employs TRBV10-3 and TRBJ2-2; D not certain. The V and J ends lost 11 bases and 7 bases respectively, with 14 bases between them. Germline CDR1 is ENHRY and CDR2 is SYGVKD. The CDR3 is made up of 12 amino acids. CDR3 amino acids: CAAQDGGGELFF. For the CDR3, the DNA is TGTGCCGCGCAGGATGGCGGCGGGGAGCTGTTTTTT.

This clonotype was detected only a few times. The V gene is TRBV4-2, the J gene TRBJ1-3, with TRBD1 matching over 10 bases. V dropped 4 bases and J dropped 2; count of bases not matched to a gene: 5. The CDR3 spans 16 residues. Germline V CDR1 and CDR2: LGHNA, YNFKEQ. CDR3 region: CASSRSDRGPGNTIYF. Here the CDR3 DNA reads TGTGCCAGCAGCCGGTCCGACAGGGGGCCTGGAAACACCATATATTTT.

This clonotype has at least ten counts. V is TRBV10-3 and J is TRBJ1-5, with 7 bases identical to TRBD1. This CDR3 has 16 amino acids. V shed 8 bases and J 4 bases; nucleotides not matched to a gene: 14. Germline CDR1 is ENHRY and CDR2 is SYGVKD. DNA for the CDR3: TGTGCCATCGCCAGGGGGGTGACAGGTAGGAATCAGCCCCAGCATTTT. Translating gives CAIARGVTGRNQPQHF.

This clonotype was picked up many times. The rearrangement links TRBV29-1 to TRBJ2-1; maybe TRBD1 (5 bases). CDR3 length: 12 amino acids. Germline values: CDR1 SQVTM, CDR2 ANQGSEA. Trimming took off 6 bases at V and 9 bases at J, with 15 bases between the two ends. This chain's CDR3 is CSVYRFGVEQFF. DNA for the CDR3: TGCAGCGTCTACAGGTTTGGAGTTGAGCAGTTCTTC.

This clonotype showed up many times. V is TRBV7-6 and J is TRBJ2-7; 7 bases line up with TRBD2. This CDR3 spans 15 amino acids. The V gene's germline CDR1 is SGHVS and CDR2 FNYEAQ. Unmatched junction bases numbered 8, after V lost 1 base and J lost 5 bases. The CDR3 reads CASSLGIRGSNEQYF. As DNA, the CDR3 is TGTGCCAGCAGCTTAGGAATCCGCGGGAGCAACGAGCAGTACTTC.

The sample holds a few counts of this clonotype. CDR3 in amino acids: CASSFKGNSGNTIYF. In nucleotides, the CDR3 is TGTGCCAGCAGCTTCAAGGGTAACTCTGGAAACACCATATATTTT. The chain links TRBV5-4 to TRBJ1-3, with D uncertain. V was cut by 2 bases and J by 0 bases, with 9 bases left in between. CDR3 length: 15 residues. Looked up from germline, CDR1 is SGHNT and CDR2 is YYREEE (reference sequence).

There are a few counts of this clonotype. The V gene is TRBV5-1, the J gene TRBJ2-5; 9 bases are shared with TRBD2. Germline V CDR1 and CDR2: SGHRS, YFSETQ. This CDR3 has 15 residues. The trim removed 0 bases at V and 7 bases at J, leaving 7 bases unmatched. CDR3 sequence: CASSLEPGLAVTQYF. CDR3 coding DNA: TGCGCCAGCAGCTTGGAACCGGGACTAGCTGTGACCCAGTACTTC.

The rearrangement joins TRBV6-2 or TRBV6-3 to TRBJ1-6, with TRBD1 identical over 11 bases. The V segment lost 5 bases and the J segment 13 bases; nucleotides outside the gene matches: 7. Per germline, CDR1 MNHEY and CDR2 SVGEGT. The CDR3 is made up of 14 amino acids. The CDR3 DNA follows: TGTGCCAGCAGTGGGGGACAGGGGGTTTCGCCCCTCCACTTT. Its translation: CASSGGQGVSPLHF.

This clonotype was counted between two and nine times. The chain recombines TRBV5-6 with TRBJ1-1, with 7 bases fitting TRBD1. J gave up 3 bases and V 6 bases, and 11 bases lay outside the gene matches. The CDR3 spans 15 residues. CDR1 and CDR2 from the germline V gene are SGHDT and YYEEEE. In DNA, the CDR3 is TGTGCCAGCACCCTAGACAGGGCTCTGGACACTGAAGCTTTCTTT. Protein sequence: CASTLDRALDTEAFF. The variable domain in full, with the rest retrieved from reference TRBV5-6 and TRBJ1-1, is DAGVTQSPTHLIKTRGQQVTLRCSPKSGHDTVSWYQQALGQGPQFIFQYYEEEERQRGNFPDRFSGHQFPNYSSELNVNALLLGDSALYLCASTLDRALDTEAFFGQGTRLTVV.

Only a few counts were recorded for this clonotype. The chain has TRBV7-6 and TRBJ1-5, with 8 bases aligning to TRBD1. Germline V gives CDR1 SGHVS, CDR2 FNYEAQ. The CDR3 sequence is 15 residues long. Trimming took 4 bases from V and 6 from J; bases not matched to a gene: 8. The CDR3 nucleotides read TGTGCCAGCAGCTCACAGGGGGGGGTCAGTCAGCCCCAGCATTTT. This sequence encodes CASSSQGGVSQPQHF.

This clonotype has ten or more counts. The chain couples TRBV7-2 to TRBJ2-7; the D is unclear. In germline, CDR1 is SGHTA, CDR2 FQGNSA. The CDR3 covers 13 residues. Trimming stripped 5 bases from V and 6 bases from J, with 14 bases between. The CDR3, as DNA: TGTGCCAGCAGCCCCCCGGGTCCAAGCGAGCAGTACTTC. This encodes CASSPPGPSEQYF.

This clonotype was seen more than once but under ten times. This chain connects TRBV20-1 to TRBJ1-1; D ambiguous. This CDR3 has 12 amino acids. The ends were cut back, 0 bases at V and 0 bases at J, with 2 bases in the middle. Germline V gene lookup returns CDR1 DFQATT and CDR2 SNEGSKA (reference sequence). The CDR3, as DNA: TGCAGTGCTAGAGATGTGAACACTGAAGCTTTCTTT. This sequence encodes CSARDVNTEAFF.

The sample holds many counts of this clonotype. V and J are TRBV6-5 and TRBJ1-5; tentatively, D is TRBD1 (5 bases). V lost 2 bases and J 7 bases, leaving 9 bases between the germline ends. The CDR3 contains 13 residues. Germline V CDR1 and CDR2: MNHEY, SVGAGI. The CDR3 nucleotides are TGTGCCAGCAGTTACCGGGGGAAACAGCCCCAGCATTTT. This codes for CASSYRGKQPQHF.

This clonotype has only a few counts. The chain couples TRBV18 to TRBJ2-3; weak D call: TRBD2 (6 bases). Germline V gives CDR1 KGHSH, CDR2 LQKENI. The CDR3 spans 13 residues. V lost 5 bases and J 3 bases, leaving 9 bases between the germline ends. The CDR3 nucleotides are TGTGCCAGCTCATATGCGGGAACAGATACGCAGTATTTT. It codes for CASSYAGTDTQYF.

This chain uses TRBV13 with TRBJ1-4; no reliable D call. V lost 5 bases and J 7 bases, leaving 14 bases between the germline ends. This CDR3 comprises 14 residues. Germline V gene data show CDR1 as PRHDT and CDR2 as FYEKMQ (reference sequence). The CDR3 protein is CASSGGEWGEKLFF. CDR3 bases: TGTGCCAGCAGCGGCGGGGAATGGGGTGAAAAACTGTTTTTT.

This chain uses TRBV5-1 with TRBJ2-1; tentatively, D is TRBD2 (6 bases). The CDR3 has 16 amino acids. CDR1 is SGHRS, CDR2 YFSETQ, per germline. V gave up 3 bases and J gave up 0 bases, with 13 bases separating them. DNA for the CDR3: TGCGCCAGCAGCTGGGGGACTCTTATCTCCTACAATGAGCAGTTCTTC. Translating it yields CASSWGTLISYNEQFF.

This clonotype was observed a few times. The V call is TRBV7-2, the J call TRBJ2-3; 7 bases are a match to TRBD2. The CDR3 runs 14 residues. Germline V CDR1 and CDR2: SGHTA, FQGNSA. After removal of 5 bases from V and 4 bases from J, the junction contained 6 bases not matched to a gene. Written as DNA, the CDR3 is TGTGCCAGCAGCCCACGGGGGGACCCAGATACGCAGTATTTT. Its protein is CASSPRGDPDTQYF. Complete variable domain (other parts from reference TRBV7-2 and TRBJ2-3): GAGVSQSPSNKVTEKGKDVELRCDPISGHTALYWYRQSLGQGLEFLIYFQGNSAPDKSGLPSDRFSAERTGGSVSTLTIQRTQQEDSAVYLCASSPRGDPDTQYFGPGTRLTVL.

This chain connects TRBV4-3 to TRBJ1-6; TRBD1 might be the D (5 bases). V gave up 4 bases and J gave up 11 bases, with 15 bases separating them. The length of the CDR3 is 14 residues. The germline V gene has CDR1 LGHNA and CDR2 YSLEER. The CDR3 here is CASSLEGQGAPLHF. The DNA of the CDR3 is TGCGCCAGCAGCCTCGAGGGGCAGGGAGCACCCCTCCACTTT.

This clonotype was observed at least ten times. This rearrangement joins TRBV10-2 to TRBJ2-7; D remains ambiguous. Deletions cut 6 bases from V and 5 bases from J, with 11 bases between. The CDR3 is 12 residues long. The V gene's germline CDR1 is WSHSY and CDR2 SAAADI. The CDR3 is CASSPSLNEQYF. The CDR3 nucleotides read TGCGCCAGCAGCCCCTCCTTGAACGAGCAGTACTTC.

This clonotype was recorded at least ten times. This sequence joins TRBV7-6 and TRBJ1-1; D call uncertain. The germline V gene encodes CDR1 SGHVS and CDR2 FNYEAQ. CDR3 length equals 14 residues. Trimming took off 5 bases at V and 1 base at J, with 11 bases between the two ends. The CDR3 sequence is CASSTPFGNTEAFF. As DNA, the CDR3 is TGTGCCAGCAGCACCCCCTTTGGGAACACTGAAGCTTTCTTT. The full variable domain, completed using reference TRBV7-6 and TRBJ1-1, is GAGVSQSPRYKVTKRGQDVALRCDPISGHVSLYWYRQALGQGPEFLTYFNYEAQQDKSGLPNDRFSAERPEGSISTLTIQRTEQRDSAMYRCASSTPFGNTEAFFGQGTRLTVV.

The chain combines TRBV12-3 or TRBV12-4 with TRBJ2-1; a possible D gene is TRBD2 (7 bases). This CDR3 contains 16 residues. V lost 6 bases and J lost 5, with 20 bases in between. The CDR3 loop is CASSSLRGGADNEQFF. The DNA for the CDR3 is TGTGCCAGCAGCTCCTTGAGGGGGGGGGCAGACAATGAGCAGTTCTTC.

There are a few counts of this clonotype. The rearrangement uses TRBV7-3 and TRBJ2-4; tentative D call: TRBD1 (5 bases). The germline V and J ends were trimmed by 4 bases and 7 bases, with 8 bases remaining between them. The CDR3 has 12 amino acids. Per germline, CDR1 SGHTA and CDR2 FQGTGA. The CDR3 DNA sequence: TGTGCCAGCAGCTCGGACAATAACATTCAGTACTTC. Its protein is CASSSDNNIQYF.

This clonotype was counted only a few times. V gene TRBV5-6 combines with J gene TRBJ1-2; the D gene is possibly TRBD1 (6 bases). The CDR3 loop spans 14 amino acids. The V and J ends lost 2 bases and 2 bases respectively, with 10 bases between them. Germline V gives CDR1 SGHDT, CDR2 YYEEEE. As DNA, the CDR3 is TGTGCCAGCAGCTTTTCAGGGGACAACTATGGCTACACCTTC. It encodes CASSFSGDNYGYTF.

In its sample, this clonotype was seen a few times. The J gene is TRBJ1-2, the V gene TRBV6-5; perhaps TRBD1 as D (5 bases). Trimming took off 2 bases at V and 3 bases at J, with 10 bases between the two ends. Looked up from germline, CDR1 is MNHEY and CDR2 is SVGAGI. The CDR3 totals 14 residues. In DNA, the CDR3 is TGTGCCAGCAGTTACAGGGACCGAGACTATGGCTACACCTTC. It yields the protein CASSYRDRDYGYTF.

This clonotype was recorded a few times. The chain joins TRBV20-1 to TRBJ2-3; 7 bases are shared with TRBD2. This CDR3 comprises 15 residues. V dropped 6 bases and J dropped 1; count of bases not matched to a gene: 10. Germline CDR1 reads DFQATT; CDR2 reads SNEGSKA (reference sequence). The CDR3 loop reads CSAPLGSGGTDTQYF. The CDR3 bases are TGCAGTGCCCCCCTGGGGAGCGGGGGCACAGATACGCAGTATTTT.

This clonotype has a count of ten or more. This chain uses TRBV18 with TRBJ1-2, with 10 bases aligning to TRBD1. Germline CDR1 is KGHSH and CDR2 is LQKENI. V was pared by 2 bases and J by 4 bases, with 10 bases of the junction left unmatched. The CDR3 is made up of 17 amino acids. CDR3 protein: CASSPTGTGERSYGYTF. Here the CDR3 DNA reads TGTGCCAGCTCACCAACCGGGACAGGGGAGAGAAGCTATGGCTACACCTTC.

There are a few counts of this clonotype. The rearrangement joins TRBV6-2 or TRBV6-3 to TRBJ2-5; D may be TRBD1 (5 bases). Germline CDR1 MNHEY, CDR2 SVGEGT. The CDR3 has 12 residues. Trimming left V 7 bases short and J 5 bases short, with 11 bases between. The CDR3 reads CASKQDVETQYF. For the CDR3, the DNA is TGTGCCAGCAAACAGGATGTGGAGACCCAGTACTTC.